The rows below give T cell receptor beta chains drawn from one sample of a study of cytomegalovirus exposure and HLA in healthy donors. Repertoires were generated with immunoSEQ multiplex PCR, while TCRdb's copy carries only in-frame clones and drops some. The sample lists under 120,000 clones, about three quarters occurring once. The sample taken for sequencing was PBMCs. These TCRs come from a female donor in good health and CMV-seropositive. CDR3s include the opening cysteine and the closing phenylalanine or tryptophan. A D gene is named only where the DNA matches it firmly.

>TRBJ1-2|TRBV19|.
CASSIRYGYTF
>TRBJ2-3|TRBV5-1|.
CASSSTDQIPKRTTDTQYF
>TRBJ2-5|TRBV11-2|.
CASTLRETQYF
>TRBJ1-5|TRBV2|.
CASSVVQASNQPQHF
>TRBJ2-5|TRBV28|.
CATGPPKETQYF
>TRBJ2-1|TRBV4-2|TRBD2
CASSQVGSLADSNEQFF
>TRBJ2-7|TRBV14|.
CASSQSGAGASYEQYF
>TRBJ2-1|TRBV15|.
CATSRDAAWTASYNEQFF
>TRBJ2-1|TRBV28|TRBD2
CASSSGSGNSYNEQFF
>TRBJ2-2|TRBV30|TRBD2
CAWSVTSGTGELFF
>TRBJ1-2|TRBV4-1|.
CASRQLIWTTREGYGYTF
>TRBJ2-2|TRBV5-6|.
CASSSPRANRRGGELFF
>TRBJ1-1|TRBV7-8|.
CASSRRSEEHTEAFF
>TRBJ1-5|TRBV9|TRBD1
CASSVALRTGGAPNQPQHF
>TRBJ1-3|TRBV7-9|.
CASSLEVYRSNSGNTIYF
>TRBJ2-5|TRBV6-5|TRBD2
CASRTPKRGQETQYF
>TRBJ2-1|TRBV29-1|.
CSVGAGPWNEQFF
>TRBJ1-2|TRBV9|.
CASSVEGYGYTF
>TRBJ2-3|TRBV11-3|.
CASSLAAPEPDTQYF
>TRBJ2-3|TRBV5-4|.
CASSRGLGPTDTQYF
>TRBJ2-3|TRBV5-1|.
CASSSITGIGTDTQYF
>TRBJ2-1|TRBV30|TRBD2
CAWTFGIAGPYNEQFF
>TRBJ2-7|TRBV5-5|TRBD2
CASSLGRGDYEQYF
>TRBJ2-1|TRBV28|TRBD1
CASRSGTGGRNEQFF
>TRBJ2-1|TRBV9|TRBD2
CASSAQRGSSYNEQFF
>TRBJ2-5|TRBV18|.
CASSPQGSETQYF
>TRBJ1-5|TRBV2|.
CASSGIQGGQHF
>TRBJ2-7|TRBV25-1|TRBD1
CASSEKQGDNYEQYF
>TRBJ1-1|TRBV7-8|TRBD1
CASSVGTGGLRAEAFF
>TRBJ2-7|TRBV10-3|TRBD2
CAIRKPGLAGALPSYEQYF
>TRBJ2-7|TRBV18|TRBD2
CASSPPGLAGYEQYF
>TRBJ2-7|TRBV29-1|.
CSAGRSTGPYEQYF
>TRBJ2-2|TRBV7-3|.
CASSLTTGSTGELFF
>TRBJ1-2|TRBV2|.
CASLGGRGTVYGYTF
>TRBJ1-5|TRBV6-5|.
CASRPDRYNQPQHF
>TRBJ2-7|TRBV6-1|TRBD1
CASRTPGTGSYEQYF
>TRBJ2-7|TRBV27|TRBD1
CATTGQGGHEQYF
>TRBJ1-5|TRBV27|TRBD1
CASSLTWDSGNQPQHF
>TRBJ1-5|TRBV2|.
CASSELRNGPQHF
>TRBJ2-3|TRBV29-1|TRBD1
CSADRVLADTQYF
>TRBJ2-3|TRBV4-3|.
CASSPRTARTDTQYF
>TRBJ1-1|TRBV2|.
CASSDGPENTEAFF
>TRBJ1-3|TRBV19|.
CASSAGRLLGNTIYF
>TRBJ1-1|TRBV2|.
CASSAYRLVTEAFF
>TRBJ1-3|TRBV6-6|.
CAIGRATGNTIYF